A selection of T cell receptor beta chains follows, all from one sample in a study of cytomegalovirus exposure and HLA in healthy donors. Produced via immunoSEQ multiplex PCR; TCRdb's table is partial and in-frame only. The sample table sets out about 100,000 clones. Specimen: PBMCs. All receptors come from a girl between 5 and 17 years old in good health and CMV-seropositive. CDR3s include the opening cysteine and the closing phenylalanine or tryptophan. The D gene is left open where the match is weak.

v_gene	j_gene	d_gene	CDR3aa	CDR3nt
TRBV2	TRBJ2-6	NA	CASTGERTGANVLTF	TGTGCCAGCACGGGGGAGCGTACCGGGGCCAACGTCCTGACTTTC
TRBV30	TRBJ1-1	NA	CAWTPGHLNTEAFF	TGTGCCTGGACGCCGGGACACCTGAACACTGAAGCTTTCTTT
TRBV29-1	TRBJ1-5	NA	CSVEDVQGRHF	TGCAGCGTTGAAGATGTCCAGGGAAGGCATTTT
TRBV2	TRBJ1-5	NA	CASSEWRPSNQPQHF	TGTGCCAGCAGTGAATGGAGACCAAGCAATCAGCCCCAGCATTTT
TRBV9	TRBJ2-1	TRBD1	CASSLTGQAPNEQFF	TGTGCCAGCAGCCTTACGGGACAGGCCCCCAATGAGCAGTTCTTC
TRBV10-3	TRBJ1-2	TRBD1	CAISATGDGYTF	TGTGCCATCAGTGCTACAGGGGATGGCTACACCTTC
TRBV9	TRBJ1-2	NA	CASSELPNYGYTF	TGTGCCAGCAGCGAGCTTCCTAACTATGGCTACACCTTC
TRBV4-1	TRBJ1-1	NA	CASSQDRGGNTEAFF	TGCGCCAGCAGCCAAGACAGGGGTGGGAACACTGAAGCTTTCTTT
TRBV5-6	TRBJ1-2	TRBD1	CASSSPNRGQPNYGYTF	TGTGCCAGCAGCTCACCCAATCGGGGACAGCCTAACTATGGCTACACCTTC
TRBV29-1	TRBJ1-2	NA	CSVDSRGGYGYTF	TGCAGCGTTGATTCCAGGGGCGGCTATGGCTACACCTTC
TRBV6-5	TRBJ1-2	NA	CASSWGGSGYTF	TGTGCCAGCAGTTGGGGAGGGAGCGGCTACACCTTC
TRBV27	TRBJ2-3	TRBD2	CASSSRPGLAGSTDTQYF	TGTGCCAGCAGTTCTCGCCCGGGACTAGCGGGGAGCACAGATACGCAGTATTTT
TRBV6-5	TRBJ2-7	TRBD1	CASSGQVPYEQYF	TGTGCCAGCAGTGGACAGGTACCCTACGAGCAGTACTTC
TRBV4-3	TRBJ1-2	TRBD1	CASSRQGAEGYTF	TGCGCCAGCAGCCGGCAGGGGGCGGAGGGCTACACCTTC
TRBV30	TRBJ1-2	NA	CAWEKTGAGGGYTF	TGTGCCTGGGAGAAGACCGGGGCCGGGGGTGGCTACACCTTC
TRBV6-5	TRBJ1-6	NA	CASSYSRNSPLHF	TGTGCCAGCAGTTACTCGAGGAATTCACCCCTCCACTTT
TRBV7-2	TRBJ1-1	NA	CASSRQNTEAFF	TGTGCCAGCAGCCGACAGAACACTGAAGCTTTCTTT
TRBV30	TRBJ1-2	NA	CACLPDDSYGYTF	TGTGCCTGTCTCCCAGACGACAGCTATGGCTACACCTTC
TRBV29-1	TRBJ1-2	TRBD1	CSGGDRGHSGYTF	TGCAGCGGGGGGGACAGGGGGCATTCTGGCTACACCTTC
TRBV9	TRBJ2-2	NA	CASSAQGNTGELFF	TGTGCCAGCAGCGCCCAGGGAAACACCGGGGAGCTGTTTTTT
TRBV6-1	TRBJ1-2	NA	CASSEQDSYGYTF	TGTGCCAGCAGTGAACAGGACAGCTATGGCTACACCTTC
TRBV9	TRBJ1-1	NA	CASSAIDYTEAFF	TGTGCCAGCAGTGCTATAGACTACACTGAAGCTTTCTTT
TRBV10-3	TRBJ2-7	NA	CAIMNRGSNYEQYF	TGTGCCATCATGAACCGGGGATCGAATTACGAGCAGTACTTC
TRBV5-6	TRBJ1-6	TRBD1	CASSLGRWTGTGSPLHF	TGTGCCAGCAGCTTGGGACGGTGGACAGGGACGGGGTCACCCCTCCACTTT
TRBV25-1	TRBJ1-5	NA	CASSDGGAQPQHF	TGTGCCAGCAGTGACGGGGGTGCTCAGCCCCAGCATTTT
TRBV19	TRBJ2-5	NA	CASKGDGSETQYF	TGTGCCAGTAAAGGGGATGGATCAGAGACCCAGTACTTC
TRBV21-1	TRBJ2-7	NA	CASSVGGQAFYEQYF	TGTGCCAGCAGCGTAGGAGGACAGGCCTTTTACGAGCAGTACTTC
TRBV20-1	TRBJ1-2	NA	CSARRERSETF	TGCAGTGCTAGACGCGAGCGGTCAGAAACCTTC